Each of the 8 T cell receptor beta chains below was sequenced from the same sample in a study of blood T cell repertoires in COVID-19. Data came from immunoSEQ multiplex PCR; TCRdb stores just in-frame clones and leaves some out. Of roughly 80,000 clones in the sample, 78% were seen once. Sequenced: peripheral blood. These receptors originate from a human donor in a cohort sampled during active COVID-19.

CDR3 DNA sequence: TGCGCCAGCAGCTTGGCCTGGGGACTTAGCACAGATACGCAGTATTTT. It translates to CASSLAWGLSTDTQYF. The rearrangement joins TRBV5-1 to TRBJ2-3, with D tentatively TRBD2 (6 bases). The CDR3 is 16 amino acids. V was trimmed by 0 bases and J by 0 bases, leaving 11 bases between them. Germline V gene lookup returns CDR1 SGHRS and CDR2 YFSETQ.

This chain uses TRBV7-2 with TRBJ1-1, with 7 bases fitting TRBD1. J lost 3 bases, V lost 2 bases, and 6 bases had no gene match. The CDR3 is 15 amino acids. Germline CDR1 reads SGHTA; CDR2 reads FQGNSA. The DNA of the CDR3 is TGTGCCAGCAGCTTATGGCAGGGGGTCGACACTGAAGCTTTCTTT. This gives the protein CASSLWQGVDTEAFF.

This rearrangement joins TRBV10-3 to TRBJ1-1; D gene unclear. This CDR3 contains 16 residues. Deletions cut 2 bases from V and 5 bases from J, with 18 bases between. CDR1 ENHRY and CDR2 SYGVKD come from the germline V gene. Here the CDR3 reads CAISEGYGGGPTEAFF. The CDR3 nucleotides are TGTGCCATCAGTGAGGGTTACGGTGGAGGGCCTACTGAAGCTTTCTTT.

This clone was seen more than once but under ten times. The genes are TRBV7-9 and TRBJ1-1; a possible D gene is TRBD1 (5 bases). The CDR3 length is 14 residues. V was clipped by 8 bases and J by 3 bases, with 16 bases between them. CDR1 and CDR2 from the germline V gene are SEHNR and FQNEAQ (reference sequence). The CDR3 sequence: CASRLGGGYTEAFF. The CDR3 bases are TGTGCCAGCCGACTCGGTGGGGGGTACACTGAAGCTTTCTTT.

The CDR3 protein is CASSFERENTGELFF. CDR3 in DNA: TGTGCCAGCAGTTTCGAGAGGGAGAACACCGGGGAGCTGTTTTTT. The chain has TRBV6-6 and TRBJ2-2; maybe TRBD2 (5 bases). This CDR3 spans 15 amino acids. The V gene lost 4 bases and the J gene lost 1 base, with 10 bases spanning the gap. The V gene's germline CDR1 is MNHNY and CDR2 SVGAGI (reference sequence).

A few counts support this clone. This chain links TRBV7-9 with TRBJ2-1; 10 bases agree with TRBD2. Germline-derived CDR1 and CDR2 are SEHNR and FQNEAQ (reference sequence). Losses at the gene ends were 1 base for V and 4 bases for J; bases not matched to a gene: 4. The CDR3 runs 16 residues. The CDR3 DNA follows: TGTGCCAGCAGCTTAGGGACTAGCGGAGCTTACAATGAGCAGTTCTTC. Translated: CASSLGTSGAYNEQFF.

V is TRBV7-9 and J is TRBJ2-6; the match to TRBD1 covers 8 bases. The V gene's germline CDR1 is SEHNR and CDR2 FQNEAQ (reference sequence). The CDR3 is 15 amino acids. V gave up 10 bases and J gave up 0 bases; unmatched junction bases: 5. For the CDR3, the DNA is TGTGCCACCAGGGACAGGACCTCTGGGGCCAACGTCCTGACTTTC. Amino acid sequence: CATRDRTSGANVLTF.

At least ten counts were recorded for this clone. The chain is built from TRBV7-9 and TRBJ1-1, with 8 bases identical to TRBD1. V gave up 4 bases and J gave up 8 bases; unmatched junction bases: 9. The germline V gene encodes CDR1 SEHNR and CDR2 FQNEAQ (reference sequence). The CDR3 covers 14 residues. CDR3 residues: CASSSQGEGSEAFF. CDR3 coding DNA: TGTGCCAGCAGCTCACAGGGGGAAGGATCGGAAGCTTTCTTT.